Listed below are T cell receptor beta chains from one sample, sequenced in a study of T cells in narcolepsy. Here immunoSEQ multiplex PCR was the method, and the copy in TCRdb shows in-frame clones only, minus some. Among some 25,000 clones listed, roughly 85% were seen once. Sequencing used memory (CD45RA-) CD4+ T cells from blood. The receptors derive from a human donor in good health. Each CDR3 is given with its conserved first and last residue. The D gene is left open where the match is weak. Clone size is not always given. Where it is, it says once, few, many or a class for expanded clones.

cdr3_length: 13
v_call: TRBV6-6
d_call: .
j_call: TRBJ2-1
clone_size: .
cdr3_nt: TGTGCCAGCAGTTACTCTGCGGGGCAGATGCAGTTCTTC
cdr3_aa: CASSYSAGQMQFF

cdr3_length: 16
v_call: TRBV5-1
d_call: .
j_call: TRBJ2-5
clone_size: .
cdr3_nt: TGCGCCAGCAGCTTGGGGGCAGTGGGAGGCCAAGAGACCCAGTACTTC
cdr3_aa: CASSLGAVGGQETQYF

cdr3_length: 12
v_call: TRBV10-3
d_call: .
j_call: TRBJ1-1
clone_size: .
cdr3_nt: TGTGCCATAAGGACGGTGAACACTGAAGCTTTCTTT
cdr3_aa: CAIRTVNTEAFF

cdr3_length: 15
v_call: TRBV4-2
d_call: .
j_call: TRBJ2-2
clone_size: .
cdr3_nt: TGTGCCAGCAGCCGGGCCGGCGCGAACACCGGGGAGCTGTTTTTT
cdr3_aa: CASSRAGANTGELFF

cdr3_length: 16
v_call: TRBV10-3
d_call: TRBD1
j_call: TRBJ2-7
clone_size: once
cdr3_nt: TGTGCCATCAGAGACTTGGCCAGGGGGAGCTCCTACGAGCAGTACTTC
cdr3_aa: CAIRDLARGSSYEQYF

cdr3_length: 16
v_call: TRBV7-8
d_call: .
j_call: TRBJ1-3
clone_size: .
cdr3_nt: TGTGCCAGCAGTCACCTCGCGAGTGCTCCTGGAAACACCATATATTTT
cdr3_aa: CASSHLASAPGNTIYF

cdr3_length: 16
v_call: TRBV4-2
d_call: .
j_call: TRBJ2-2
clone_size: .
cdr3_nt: TGTGCCAGCAGCCCTCCCACGGGTCAATTGGGCGGGGAGCTGTTTTTT
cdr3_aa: CASSPPTGQLGGELFF

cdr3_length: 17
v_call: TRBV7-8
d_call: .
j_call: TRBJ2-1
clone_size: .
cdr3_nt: TGTGCCAGCAGTCTTATCGTTGGGTTAAGCTCCTACAATGAGCAGTTCTTC
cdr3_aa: CASSLIVGLSSYNEQFF

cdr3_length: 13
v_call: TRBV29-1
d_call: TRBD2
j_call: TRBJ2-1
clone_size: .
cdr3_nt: TGCAGCGTAGGACTAGCGGGTTACAATGAGCAGTTCTTC
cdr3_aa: CSVGLAGYNEQFF

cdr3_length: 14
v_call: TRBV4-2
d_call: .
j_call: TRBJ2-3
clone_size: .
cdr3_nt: TGTGCCAGCAGCCGACAAAGAGACACAGATACGCAGTATTTT
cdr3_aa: CASSRQRDTDTQYF

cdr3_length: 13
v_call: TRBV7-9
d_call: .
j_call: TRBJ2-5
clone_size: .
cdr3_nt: TGTGCCAGCAGCTTGACAGACCCGAGGGCCCAGTACTTC
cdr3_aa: CASSLTDPRAQYF

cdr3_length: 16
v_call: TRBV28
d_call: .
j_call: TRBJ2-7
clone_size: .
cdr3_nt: TGTGCCAGCAGTTTCCCTCGAGGGAGCTATGCCTACGAGCAGTACTTC
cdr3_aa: CASSFPRGSYAYEQYF

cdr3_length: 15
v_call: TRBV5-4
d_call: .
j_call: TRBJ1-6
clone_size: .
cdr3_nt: TGTGCCAGCAGCTCCCAGGGTAGAAATAATTCACCCCTCCACTTT
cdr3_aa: CASSSQGRNNSPLHF

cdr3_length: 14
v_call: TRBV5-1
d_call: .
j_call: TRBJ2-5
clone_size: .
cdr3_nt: TGCGCCAGCAGCTTAACTAGTGCCCAAGAGACCCAGTACTTC
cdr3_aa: CASSLTSAQETQYF

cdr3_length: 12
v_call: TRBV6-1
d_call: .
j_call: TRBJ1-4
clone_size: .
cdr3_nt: TGTGCCAGCAGTTCAGCCGGTGAAAAACTGTTTTTT
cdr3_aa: CASSSAGEKLFF

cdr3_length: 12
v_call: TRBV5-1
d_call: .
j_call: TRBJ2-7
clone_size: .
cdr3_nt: TGCGCCAGCAGCTTGGACCTAGGTGAGCAGTACTTC
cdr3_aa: CASSLDLGEQYF

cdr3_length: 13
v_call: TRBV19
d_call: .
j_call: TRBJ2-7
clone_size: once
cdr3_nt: TGTGCCAGTAGTAGAAGCTTCTCCTACGAGCAGTACTTC
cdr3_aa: CASSRSFSYEQYF

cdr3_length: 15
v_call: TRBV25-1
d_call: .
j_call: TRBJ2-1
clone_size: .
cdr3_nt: TGTGCCAGCAGTGAATCGACGGGAGGGGGCTATGAGCAGTTCTTC
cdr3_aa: CASSESTGGGYEQFF

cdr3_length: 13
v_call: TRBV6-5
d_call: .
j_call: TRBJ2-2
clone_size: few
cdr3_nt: TGTGCCAGCAGTCCCGTTGGCACCGGGGAGCTGTTTTTT
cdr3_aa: CASSPVGTGELFF

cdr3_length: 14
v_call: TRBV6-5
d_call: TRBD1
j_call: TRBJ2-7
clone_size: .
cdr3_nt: TGTGCCAGCAGACCGGGACAGGGGACCTACGAGCAGTACTTC
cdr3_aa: CASRPGQGTYEQYF

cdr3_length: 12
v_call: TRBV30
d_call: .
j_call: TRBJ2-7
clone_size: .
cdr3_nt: TGTGCCTGGAGTGTAGGGGGCTACGAGCAGTACTTC
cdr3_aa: CAWSVGGYEQYF

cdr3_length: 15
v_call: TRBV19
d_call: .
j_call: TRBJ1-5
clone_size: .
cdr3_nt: TGTGCCAGTAGTATAGTTTGGGATAGCAATCAGCCCCAGCATTTT
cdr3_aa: CASSIVWDSNQPQHF

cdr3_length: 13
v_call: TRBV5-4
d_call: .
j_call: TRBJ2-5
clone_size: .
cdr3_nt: TGTGCCAGCAGCACCAGGAACCAAGAGACCCAGTACTTC
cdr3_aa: CASSTRNQETQYF